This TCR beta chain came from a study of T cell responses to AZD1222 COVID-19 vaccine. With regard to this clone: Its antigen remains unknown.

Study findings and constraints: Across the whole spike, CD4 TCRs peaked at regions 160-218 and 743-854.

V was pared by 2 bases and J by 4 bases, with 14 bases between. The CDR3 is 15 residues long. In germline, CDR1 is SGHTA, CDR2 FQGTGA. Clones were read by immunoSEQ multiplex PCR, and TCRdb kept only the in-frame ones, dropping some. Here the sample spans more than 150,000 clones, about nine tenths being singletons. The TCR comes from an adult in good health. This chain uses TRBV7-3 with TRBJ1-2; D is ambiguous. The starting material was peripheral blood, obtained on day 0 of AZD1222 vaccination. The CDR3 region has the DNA TGTGCCAGCAGCTTAGCGGAGGGTGCCGTCTATGGCTACACCTTC. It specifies CASSLAEGAVYGYTF.